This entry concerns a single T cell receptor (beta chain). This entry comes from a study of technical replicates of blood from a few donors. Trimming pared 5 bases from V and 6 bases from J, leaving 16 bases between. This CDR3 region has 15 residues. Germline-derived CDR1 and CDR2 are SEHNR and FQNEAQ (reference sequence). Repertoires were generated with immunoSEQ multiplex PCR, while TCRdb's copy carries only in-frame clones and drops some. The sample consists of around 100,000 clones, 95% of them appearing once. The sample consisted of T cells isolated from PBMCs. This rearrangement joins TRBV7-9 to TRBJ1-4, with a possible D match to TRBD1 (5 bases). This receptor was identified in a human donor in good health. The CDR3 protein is CASSQFSGDYEKLFF. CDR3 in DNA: TGTGCCAGCAGCCAATTTTCGGGGGATTATGAAAAACTGTTTTTT.